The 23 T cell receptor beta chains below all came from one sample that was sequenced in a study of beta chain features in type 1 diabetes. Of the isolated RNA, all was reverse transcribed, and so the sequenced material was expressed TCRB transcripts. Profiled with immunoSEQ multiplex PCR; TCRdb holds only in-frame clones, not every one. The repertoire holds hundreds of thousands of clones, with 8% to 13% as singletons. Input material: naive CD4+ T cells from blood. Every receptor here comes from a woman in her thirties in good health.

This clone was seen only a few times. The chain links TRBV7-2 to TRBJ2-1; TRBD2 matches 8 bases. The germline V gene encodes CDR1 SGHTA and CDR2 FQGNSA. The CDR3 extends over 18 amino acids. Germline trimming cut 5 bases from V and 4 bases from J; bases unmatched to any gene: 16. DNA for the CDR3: TGTGCCAGCAGCCGGAAGATAGCGGGAATCTCAGAGTACAATGAGCAGTTCTTC. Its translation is CASSRKIAGISEYNEQFF.

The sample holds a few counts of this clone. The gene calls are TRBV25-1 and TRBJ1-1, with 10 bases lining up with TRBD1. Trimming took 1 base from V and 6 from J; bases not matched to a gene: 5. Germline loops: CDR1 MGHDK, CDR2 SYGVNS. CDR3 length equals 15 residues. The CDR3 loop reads CASSELGTGEAEAFF. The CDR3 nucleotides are TGTGCCAGCAGTGAATTAGGGACAGGGGAGGCTGAAGCTTTCTTT.

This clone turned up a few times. In DNA form, the CDR3 reads TGTGCCAGCGGGACTGGCCTCAACGTCCTGACTTTC. This encodes CASGTGLNVLTF. The rearrangement joins TRBV28 to TRBJ2-6, with a tentative D call TRBD2 (6 bases). Germline CDR1 and CDR2: MDHEN and SYDVKM. The CDR3 spans 12 residues. Trimming cost V 8 bases and J 9 bases, with 11 bases left between them.

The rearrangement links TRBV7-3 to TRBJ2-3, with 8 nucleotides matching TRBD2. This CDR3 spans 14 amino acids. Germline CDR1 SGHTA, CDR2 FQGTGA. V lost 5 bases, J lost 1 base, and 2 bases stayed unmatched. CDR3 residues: CASSETSGTDTQYF. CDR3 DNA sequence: TGTGCCAGCAGCGAGACTAGCGGCACAGATACGCAGTATTTT.

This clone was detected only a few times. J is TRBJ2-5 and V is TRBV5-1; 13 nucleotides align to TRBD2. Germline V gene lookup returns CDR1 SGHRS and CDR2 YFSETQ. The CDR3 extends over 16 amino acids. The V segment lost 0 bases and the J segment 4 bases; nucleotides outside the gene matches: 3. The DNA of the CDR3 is TGCGCCAGCAGCTTGGGGGGACTAGCGGGAATAGAGACCCAGTACTTC. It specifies CASSLGGLAGIETQYF.

CDR3 amino acids: CASRGVPQETQYF. As DNA, the CDR3 is TGTGCCAGCAGAGGGGTGCCCCAAGAGACCCAGTACTTC. V and J are TRBV28 and TRBJ2-5; possibly TRBD1 for D (5 bases). Germline values: CDR1 MDHEN, CDR2 SYDVKM. Trimming stripped 6 bases from V and 1 base from J, with 9 bases between. There are 13 residues in the CDR3.

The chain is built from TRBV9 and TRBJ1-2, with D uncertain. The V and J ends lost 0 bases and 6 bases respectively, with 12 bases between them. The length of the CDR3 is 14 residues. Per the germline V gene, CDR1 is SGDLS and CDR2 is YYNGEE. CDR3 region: CASSVELPGHGYTF. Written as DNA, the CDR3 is TGTGCCAGCAGCGTAGAACTGCCTGGGCATGGCTACACCTTC.

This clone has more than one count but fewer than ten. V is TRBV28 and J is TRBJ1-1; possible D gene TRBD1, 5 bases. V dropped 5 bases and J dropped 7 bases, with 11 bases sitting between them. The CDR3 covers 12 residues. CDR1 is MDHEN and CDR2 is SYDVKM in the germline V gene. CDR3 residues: CASSTRQFEAFF. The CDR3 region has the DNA TGTGCCAGCAGTACAAGACAGTTTGAAGCTTTCTTT. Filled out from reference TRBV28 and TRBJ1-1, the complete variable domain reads DVKVTQSSRYLVKRTGEKVFLECVQDMDHENMFWYRQDPGLGLRLIYFSYDVKMKEKGDIPEGYSVSREKKERFSLILESASTNQTSMYLCASSTRQFEAFFGQGTRLTVV.

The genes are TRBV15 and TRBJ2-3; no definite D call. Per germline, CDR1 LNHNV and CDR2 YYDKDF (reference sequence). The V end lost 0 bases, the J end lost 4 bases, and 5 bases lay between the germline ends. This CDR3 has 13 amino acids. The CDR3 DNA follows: TGTGCCACCAGCAGAGATCAGGCAGATACGCAGTATTTT. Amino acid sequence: CATSRDQADTQYF.

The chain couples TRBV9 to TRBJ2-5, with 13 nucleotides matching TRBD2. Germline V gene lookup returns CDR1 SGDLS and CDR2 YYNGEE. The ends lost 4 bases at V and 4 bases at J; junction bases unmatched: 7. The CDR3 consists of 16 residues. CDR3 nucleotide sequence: TGTGCCAGCAGCCCAGGACTAGCGGGAGTAGGAGAGACCCAGTACTTC. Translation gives CASSPGLAGVGETQYF.

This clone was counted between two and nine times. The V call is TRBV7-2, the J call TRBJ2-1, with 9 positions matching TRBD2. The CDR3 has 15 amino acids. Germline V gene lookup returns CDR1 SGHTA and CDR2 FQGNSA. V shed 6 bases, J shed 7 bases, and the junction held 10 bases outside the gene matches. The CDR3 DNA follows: TGTGCCAGCAGGGGGACGGCGGGAGGGATGAATGAGCAGTTCTTC. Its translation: CASRGTAGGMNEQFF.

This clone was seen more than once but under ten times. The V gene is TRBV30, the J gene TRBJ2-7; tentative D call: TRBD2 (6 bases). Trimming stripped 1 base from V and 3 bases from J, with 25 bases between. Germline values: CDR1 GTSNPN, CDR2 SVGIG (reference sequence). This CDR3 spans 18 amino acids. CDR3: CAWSEGLKAAAGLYEQYF. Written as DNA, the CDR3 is TGTGCCTGGAGTGAAGGACTTAAGGCCGCGGCGGGACTCTACGAGCAGTACTTC.

The CDR3 DNA follows: TGTGCCTGGAGTTCCGACAGGGGTGGATATGGCTACACCTTC. It encodes CAWSSDRGGYGYTF. The chain uses TRBV30 and TRBJ1-2; 8 bases align to TRBD1. J gave up 5 bases and V 2 bases, and 7 bases lay outside the gene matches. From germline, CDR1 is GTSNPN and CDR2 SVGIG (reference sequence). There are 14 residues in the CDR3.

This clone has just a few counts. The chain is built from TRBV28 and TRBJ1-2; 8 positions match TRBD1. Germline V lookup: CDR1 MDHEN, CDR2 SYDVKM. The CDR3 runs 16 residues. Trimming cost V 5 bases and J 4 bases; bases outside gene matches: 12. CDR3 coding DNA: TGTGCCAGCAGTCGGTCGGACAGGGAGGAGCTCTATGGCTACACCTTC. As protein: CASSRSDREELYGYTF.

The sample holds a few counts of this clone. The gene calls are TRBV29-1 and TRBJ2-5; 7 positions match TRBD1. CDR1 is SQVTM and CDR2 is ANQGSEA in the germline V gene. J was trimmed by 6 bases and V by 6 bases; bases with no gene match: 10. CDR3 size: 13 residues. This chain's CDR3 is CSVLKGAGKTQYF. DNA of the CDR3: TGCAGCGTCCTTAAGGGGGCTGGAAAGACCCAGTACTTC.

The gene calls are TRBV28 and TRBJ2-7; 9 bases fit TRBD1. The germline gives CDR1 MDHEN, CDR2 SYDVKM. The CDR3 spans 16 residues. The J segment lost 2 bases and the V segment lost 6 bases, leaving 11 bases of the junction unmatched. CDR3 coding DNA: TGTGCCAGCAGACGAACCGGGACAGGGAAGCCCTACGAGCAGTACTTC. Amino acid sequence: CASRRTGTGKPYEQYF.

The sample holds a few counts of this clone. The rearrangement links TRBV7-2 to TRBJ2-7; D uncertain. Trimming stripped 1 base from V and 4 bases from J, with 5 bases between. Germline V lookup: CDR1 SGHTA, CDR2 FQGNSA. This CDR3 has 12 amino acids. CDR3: CASSLGQYEQYF. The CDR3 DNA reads TGTGCCAGCAGCTTAGGCCAGTACGAGCAGTACTTC.

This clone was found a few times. The CDR3 sequence: CASSPPTSGSDYNEQFF. CDR3 sequence (DNA): TGTGCCAGCTCACCACCGACTAGCGGGAGTGATTACAATGAGCAGTTCTTC. This chain links TRBV18 with TRBJ2-1; 12 bases line up with TRBD2. The CDR3 runs to 17 residues. Germline values: CDR1 KGHSH, CDR2 LQKENI. Trimming removed 0 bases from V and 4 bases from J; junction bases left unmatched: 4. Together with reference TRBV18 and TRBJ2-1, the CDR3 gives the full variable domain: NAGVMQNPRHLVRRRGQEARLRCSPMKGHSHVYWYRQLPEEGLKFMVYLQKENIIDESGMPKERFSAEFPKEGPSILRIQQVVRGDSAAYFCASSPPTSGSDYNEQFFGPGTRLTVL.

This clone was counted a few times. CDR3 bases: TGCGCCAGCAGCTTCGGACAGGGAAAATATGGCTACACCTTC. It is translated as CASSFGQGKYGYTF. The chain couples TRBV5-1 to TRBJ1-2; 8 bases are shared with TRBD1. The V gene end was trimmed by 2 bases and the J gene end by 5 bases; junction bases not matched to a gene: 5. The V gene's germline CDR1 is SGHRS and CDR2 YFSETQ. The length of the CDR3 is 14 residues.

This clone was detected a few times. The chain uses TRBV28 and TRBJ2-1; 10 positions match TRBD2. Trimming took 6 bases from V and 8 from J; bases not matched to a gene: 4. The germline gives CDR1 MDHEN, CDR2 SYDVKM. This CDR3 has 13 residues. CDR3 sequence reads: CASRGLAGDEQFF. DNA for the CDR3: TGTGCCAGCAGGGGGCTAGCGGGAGATGAGCAGTTCTTC.

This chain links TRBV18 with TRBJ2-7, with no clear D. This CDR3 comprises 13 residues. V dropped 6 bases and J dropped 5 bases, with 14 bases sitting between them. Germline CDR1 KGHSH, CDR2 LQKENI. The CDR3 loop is CASSPQDAHEQYF. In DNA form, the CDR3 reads TGTGCCAGCTCTCCCCAGGATGCACACGAGCAGTACTTC.

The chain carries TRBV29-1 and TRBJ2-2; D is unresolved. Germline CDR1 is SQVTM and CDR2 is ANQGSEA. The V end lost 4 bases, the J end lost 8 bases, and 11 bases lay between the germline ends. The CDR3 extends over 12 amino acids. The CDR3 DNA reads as TGCAGCGTTGTATCTGCGGCTGGGGAGCTGTTTTTT. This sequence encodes CSVVSAAGELFF.

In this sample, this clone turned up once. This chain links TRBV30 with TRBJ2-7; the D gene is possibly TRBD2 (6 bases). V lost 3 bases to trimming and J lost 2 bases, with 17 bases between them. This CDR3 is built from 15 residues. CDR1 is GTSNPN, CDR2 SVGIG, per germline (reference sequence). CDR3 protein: CAWRRSGTGAYEQYF. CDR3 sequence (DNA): TGTGCCTGGAGGAGGAGTGGGACTGGCGCCTACGAGCAGTACTTC.